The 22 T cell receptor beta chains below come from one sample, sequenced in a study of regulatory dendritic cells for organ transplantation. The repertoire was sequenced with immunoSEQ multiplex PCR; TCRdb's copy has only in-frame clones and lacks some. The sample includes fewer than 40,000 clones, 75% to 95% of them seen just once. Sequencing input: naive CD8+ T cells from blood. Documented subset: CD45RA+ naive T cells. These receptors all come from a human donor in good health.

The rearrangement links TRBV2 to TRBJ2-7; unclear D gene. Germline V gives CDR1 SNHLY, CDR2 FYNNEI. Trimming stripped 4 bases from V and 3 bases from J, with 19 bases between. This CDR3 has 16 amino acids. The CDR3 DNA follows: TGTGCCAGCAGTGGGTTGTTGGTCTCTGTTTACTACGAGCAGTACTTC. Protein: CASSGLLVSVYYEQYF. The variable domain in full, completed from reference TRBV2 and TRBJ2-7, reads EPEVTQTPSHQVTQMGQEVILRCVPISNHLYFYWYRQILGQKVEFLVSFYNNEISEKSEIFDDQFSVERPDGSNFTLKIRSTKLEDSAMYFCASSGLLVSVYYEQYFGPGTRLTVT.

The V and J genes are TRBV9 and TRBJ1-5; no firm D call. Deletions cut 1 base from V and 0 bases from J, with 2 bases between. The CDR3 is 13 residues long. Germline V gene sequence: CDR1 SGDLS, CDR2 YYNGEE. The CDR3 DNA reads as TGTGCCAGCAGCGTATATAGCAATCAGCCCCAGCATTTT. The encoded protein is CASSVYSNQPQHF.

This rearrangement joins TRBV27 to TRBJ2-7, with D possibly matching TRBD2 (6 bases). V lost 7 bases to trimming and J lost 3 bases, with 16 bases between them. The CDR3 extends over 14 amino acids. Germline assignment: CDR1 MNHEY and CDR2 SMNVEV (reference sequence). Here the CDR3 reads CASNPGTGIYEQYF. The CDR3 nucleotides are TGTGCCAGCAATCCCGGGACTGGGATCTACGAGCAGTACTTC.

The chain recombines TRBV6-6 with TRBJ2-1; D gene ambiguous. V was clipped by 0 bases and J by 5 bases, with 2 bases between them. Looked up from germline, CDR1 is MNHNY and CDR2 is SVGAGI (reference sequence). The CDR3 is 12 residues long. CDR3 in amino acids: CASSYSDNEQFF. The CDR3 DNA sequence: TGTGCCAGCAGTTACTCGGACAATGAGCAGTTCTTC.

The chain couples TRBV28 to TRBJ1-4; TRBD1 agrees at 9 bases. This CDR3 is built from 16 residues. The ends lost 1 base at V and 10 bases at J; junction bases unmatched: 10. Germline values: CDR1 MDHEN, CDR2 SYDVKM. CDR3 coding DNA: TGTGCCAGCAGTTTATCCCGGGACAGGGAATCCGGAAAACTGTTTTTT. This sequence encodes CASSLSRDRESGKLFF.

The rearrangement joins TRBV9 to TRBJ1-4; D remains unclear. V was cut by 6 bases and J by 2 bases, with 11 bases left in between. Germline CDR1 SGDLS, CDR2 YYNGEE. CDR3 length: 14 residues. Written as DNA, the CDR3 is TGTGCCAGCACCTCGGGCCCTACTAATGAAAAACTGTTTTTT. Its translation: CASTSGPTNEKLFF.

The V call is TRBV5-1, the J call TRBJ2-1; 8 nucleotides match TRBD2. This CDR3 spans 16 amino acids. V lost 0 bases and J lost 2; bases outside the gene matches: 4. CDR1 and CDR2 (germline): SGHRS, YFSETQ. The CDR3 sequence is CASSLVRRGAYNEQFF. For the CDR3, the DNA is TGCGCCAGCAGCTTGGTTCGGCGGGGGGCCTACAATGAGCAGTTCTTC.

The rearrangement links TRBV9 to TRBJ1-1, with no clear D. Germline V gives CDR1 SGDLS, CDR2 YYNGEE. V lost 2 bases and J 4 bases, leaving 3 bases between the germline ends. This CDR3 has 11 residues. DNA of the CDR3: TGTGCCAGCAGCGTGGTCACTGAAGCTTTCTTT. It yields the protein CASSVVTEAFF.

CDR3 nucleotide sequence: TGTGCCAGCTCTAAACAGGGGGAAACTGAAGCTTTCTTT. As protein: CASSKQGETEAFF. This sequence joins TRBV11-2 and TRBJ1-1; 8 nucleotides match TRBD1. Germline CDR1 SGHAT, CDR2 FQNNGV. The ends lost 8 bases at V and 5 bases at J; junction bases unmatched: 7. The length of the CDR3 is 13 residues.

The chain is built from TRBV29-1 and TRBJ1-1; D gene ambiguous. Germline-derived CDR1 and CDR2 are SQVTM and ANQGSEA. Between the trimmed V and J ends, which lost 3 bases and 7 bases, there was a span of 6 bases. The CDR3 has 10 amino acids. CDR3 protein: CSVDYGEAFF. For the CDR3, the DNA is TGCAGCGTTGACTACGGTGAAGCTTTCTTT.

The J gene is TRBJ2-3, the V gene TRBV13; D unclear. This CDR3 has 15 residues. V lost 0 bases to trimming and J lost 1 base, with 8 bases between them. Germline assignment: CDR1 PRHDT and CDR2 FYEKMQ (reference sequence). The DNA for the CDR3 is TGTGCCAGCAGCTTAGGCCTAGGTGGCACAGATACGCAGTATTTT. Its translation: CASSLGLGGTDTQYF.

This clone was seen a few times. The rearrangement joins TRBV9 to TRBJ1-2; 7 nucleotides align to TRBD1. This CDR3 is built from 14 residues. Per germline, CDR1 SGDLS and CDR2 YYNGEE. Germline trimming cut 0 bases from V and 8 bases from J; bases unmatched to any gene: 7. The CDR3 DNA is TGTGCCAGCAGCGTAGGGACAGGTTTGAGGGGCTACACCTTC. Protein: CASSVGTGLRGYTF.

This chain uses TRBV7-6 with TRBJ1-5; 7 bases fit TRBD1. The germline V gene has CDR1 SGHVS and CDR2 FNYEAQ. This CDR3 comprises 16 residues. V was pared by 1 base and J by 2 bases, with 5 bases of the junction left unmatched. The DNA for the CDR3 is TGTGCCAGCAGCTTAGAAGGGGGCGTTCGCAATCAGCCCCAGCATTTT. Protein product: CASSLEGGVRNQPQHF.

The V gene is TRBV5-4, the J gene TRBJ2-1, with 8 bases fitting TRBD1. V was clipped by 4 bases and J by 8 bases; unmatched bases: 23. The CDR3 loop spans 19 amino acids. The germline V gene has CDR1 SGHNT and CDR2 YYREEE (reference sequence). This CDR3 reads CASSVAGGLGPSPPYEQFF. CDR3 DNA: TGTGCCAGCAGCGTTGCAGGGGGCCTGGGTCCATCTCCGCCGTATGAGCAGTTCTTC. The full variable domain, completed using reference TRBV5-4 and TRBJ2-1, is ETGVTQSPTHLIKTRGQQVTLRCSSQSGHNTVSWYQQALGQGPQFIFQYYREEENGRGNFPPRFSGLQFPNYSSELNVNALELDDSALYLCASSVAGGLGPSPPYEQFFGPGTRLTVL.

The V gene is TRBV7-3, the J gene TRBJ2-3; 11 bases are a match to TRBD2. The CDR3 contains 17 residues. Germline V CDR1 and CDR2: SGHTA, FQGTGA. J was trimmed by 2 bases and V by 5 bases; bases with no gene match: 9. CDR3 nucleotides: TGTGCCAGCAGCAGTGGATTAGCGGGAGGGCCCACAGATACGCAGTATTTT. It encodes CASSSGLAGGPTDTQYF.

CDR3 loop: CASSPHGGGELFF. The DNA of the CDR3 is TGTGCCAGCAGTCCCCACGGGGGTGGGGAGCTGTTTTTT. The J gene is TRBJ2-2, the V gene TRBV27; D might be TRBD2 (6 bases). Germline loops: CDR1 MNHEY, CDR2 SMNVEV (reference sequence). The CDR3 is 13 residues long. The V end lost 5 bases, the J end lost 8 bases, and 12 bases lay between the germline ends.

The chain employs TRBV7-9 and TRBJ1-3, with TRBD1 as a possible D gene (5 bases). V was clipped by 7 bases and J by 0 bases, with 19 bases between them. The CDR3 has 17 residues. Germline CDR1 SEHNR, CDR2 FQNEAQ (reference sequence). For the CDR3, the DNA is TGTGCCAGCAACCATGAAAGGGACTCTGGCTCTGGAAACACCATATATTTT. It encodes CASNHERDSGSGNTIYF.

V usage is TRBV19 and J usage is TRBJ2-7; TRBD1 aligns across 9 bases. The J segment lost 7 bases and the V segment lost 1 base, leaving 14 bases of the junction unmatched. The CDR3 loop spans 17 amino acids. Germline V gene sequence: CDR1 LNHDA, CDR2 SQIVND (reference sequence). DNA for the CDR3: TGTGCCAGTAGTATAGCTTTACAGGGGGCCTCCGGGAGGGAGCAGTACTTC. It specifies CASSIALQGASGREQYF.

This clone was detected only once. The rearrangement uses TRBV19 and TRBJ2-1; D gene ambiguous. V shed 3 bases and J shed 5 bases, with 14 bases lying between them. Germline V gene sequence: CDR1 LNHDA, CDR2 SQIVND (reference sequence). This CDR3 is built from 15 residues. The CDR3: CASSIVLRGNNEQFF. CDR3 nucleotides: TGTGCCAGTAGTATTGTCCTAAGAGGTAACAATGAGCAGTTCTTC.

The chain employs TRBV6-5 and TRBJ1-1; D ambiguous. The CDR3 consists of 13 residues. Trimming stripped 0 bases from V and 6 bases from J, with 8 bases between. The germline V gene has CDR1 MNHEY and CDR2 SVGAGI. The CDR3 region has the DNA TGTGCCAGCAGTTACTCCAAGTTGGCTGAAGCTTTCTTT. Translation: CASSYSKLAEAFF.

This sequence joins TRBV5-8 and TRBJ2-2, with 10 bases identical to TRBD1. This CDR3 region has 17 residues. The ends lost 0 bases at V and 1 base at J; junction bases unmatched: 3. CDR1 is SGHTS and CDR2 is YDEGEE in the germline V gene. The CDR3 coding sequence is TGTGCCAGCAGCTTGGGACAGGGGGCGCTGAACACCGGGGAGCTGTTTTTT. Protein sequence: CASSLGQGALNTGELFF. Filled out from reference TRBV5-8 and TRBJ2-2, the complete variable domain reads EAGVTQSPTHLIKTRGQQATLRCSPISGHTSVYWYQQALGLGLQFLLWYDEGEERNRGNFPPRFSGRQFPNYSSELNVNALELEDSALYLCASSLGQGALNTGELFFGEGSRLTVL.

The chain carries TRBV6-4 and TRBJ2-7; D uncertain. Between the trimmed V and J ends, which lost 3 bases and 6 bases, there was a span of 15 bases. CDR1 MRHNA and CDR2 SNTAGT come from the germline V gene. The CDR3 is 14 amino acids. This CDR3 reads CASSESQVPPEQYF. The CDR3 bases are TGTGCCAGCAGTGAGTCCCAGGTTCCCCCCGAGCAGTACTTC.